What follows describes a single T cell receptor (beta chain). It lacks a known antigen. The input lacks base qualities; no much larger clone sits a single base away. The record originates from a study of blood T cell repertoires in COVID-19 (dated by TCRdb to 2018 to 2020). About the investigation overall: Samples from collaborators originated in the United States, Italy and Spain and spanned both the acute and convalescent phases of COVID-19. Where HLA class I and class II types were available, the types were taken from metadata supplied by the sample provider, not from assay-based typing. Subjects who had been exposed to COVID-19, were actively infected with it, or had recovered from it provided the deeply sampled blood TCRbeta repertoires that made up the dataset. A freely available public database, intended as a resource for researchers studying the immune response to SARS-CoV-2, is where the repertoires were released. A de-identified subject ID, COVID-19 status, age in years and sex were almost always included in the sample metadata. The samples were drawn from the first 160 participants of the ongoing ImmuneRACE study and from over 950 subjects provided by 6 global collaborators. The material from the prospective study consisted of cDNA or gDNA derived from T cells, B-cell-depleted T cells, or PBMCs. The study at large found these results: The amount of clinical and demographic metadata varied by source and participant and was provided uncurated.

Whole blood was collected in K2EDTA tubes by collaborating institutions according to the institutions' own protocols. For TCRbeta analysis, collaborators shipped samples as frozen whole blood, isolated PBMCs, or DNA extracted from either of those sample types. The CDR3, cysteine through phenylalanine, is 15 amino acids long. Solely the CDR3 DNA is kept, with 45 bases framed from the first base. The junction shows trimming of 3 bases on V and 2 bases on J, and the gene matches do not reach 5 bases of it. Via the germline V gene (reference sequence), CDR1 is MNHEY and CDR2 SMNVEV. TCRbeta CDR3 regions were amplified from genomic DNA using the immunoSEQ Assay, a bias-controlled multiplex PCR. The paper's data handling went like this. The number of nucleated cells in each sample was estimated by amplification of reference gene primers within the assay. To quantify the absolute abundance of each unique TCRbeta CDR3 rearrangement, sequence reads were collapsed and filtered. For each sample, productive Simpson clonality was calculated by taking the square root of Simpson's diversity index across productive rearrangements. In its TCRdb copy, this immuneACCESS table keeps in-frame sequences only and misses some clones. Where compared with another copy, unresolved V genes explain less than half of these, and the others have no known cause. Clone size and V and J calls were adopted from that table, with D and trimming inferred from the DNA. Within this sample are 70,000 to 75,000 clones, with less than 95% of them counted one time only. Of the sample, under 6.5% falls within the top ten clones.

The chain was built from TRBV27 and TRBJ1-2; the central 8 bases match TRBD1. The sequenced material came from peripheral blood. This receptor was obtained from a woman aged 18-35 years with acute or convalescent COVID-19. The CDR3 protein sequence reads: CASSLVRDRNYGYTF. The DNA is TGTGCCAGCAGTTTGGTGCGGGACAGGAACTATGGCTACACCTTC.